A selection of T cell receptor beta chains follows, all from one sample in a study of T cell responses to AZD1222 COVID-19 vaccine. The protocol was immunoSEQ multiplex PCR, while the TCRdb copy is restricted to in-frame clones and leaves out a portion. The table has 95,000 to 110,000 clones, roughly 86% seen once; the top ten hold 3.3%. Sample: peripheral blood, taken 28 days after the second dose of the MenACWY control vaccine. Receptors originate from an adult who received the MenACWY meningococcal vaccine as a control. Both conserved end residues are part of each CDR3. A D gene is named only where the DNA matches it firmly. Clone size is not always given. Where it is, it says once, few, many or a class for expanded clones.

>.|TRBJ1-6|TRBD1|16|TRBV18
TGTGCCAGCTCAGATACCTCCGGGACAGCTTATTCACCCCTCCACTTT
CASSDTSGTAYSPLHF
>once|TRBJ1-5|.|13|TRBV5-1
TGCGCCAGCAGCGAGGGTCCGAATCAGCCCCAGCATTTT
CASSEGPNQPQHF
>.|TRBJ2-5|.|15|TRBV18
TGTGCCAGCTCACCACCGGAGGGTGGAGGAGAGACCCAGTACTTC
CASSPPEGGGETQYF
>.|TRBJ1-4|TRBD1|15|TRBV2
TGTGCCAGCAGCGCAGACAGGGTGAGCGGTGAAAAACTGTTTTTT
CASSADRVSGEKLFF
>.|TRBJ2-3|.|12|TRBV5-4
TGTGCCAGCAGTAATGGAGGAGATACGCAGTATTTT
CASSNGGDTQYF
>few|TRBJ1-2|.|13|TRBV3-1/TRBV3-2
TGTGCCAGCAGCAACCAGGGTTTCGGTGGCTACACCTTC
CASSNQGFGGYTF
>once|TRBJ1-2|TRBD1|14|TRBV5-4
TGTGCCAGCAGCGCCGGTCAGGGGGCCTATGGCTACACCTTC
CASSAGQGAYGYTF
>few|TRBJ2-7|.|15|TRBV23-1
TGCGCCAGCAGTCAATCAACCCAACAAAGATACGAGCAGTACTTC
CASSQSTQQRYEQYF
>.|TRBJ2-7|.|15|TRBV18
TGTGCCAGCTCACCAACGAGACAGATCTCCTACGAGCAGTACTTC
CASSPTRQISYEQYF
>once|TRBJ2-7|.|12|TRBV19
TGTGCCAGTAGTACAGGCAGCTACGAGCAGTACTTC
CASSTGSYEQYF
>.|TRBJ2-2|TRBD1|15|TRBV25-1
TGTGCCAGCAAGGGGGACAGGGGGGCGTCCGGGGAGCTGTTTTTT
CASKGDRGASGELFF
>.|TRBJ2-7|.|14|TRBV7-9
TGTGCCAGCAGCGCTACCTTGGGGACGTACGAGCAGTACTTC
CASSATLGTYEQYF
>once|TRBJ1-4|.|16|TRBV4-2
TGTGCCAGCAGCCAAGATATTAACAGGGTGTATGAAAAACTGTTTTTT
CASSQDINRVYEKLFF
>.|TRBJ2-1|.|15|TRBV19
TGTGCCAGTAGTATAGAGGCAGGGTCCTACAATGAGCAGTTCTTC
CASSIEAGSYNEQFF
>.|TRBJ1-1|.|15|TRBV9
TGTGCCAGCAGCGTAGGGCAGCACCCGAACACTGAAGCTTTCTTT
CASSVGQHPNTEAFF
>.|TRBJ1-5|TRBD1|14|TRBV18
TGTGCCAGCTCAACGGACAGGATTAATCAGCCCCAGCATTTT
CASSTDRINQPQHF
>.|TRBJ2-7|.|12|TRBV21-1
TGTGCCAGCAGCCCTAACCGGGGCGAGCAGTACTTC
CASSPNRGEQYF
>few|TRBJ1-5|.|15|TRBV4-1
TGCGCCAGCAGCCACGGGGACGTTAGCAATCAGCCCCAGCATTTT
CASSHGDVSNQPQHF
>.|TRBJ1-1|.|13|TRBV6-5
TGTGCCAGCAGTTACGGTTTGGGCACTGAAGCTTTCTTT
CASSYGLGTEAFF
>.|TRBJ1-2|.|14|TRBV24-1
TGTGCCACCAGTGATCCCGCACGGACCCATGGCTACACCTTC
CATSDPARTHGYTF
>.|TRBJ2-1|TRBD2|18|TRBV7-7
TGTGCCAGCAGCGACCTGGGGGGGGCGGGGGGAAACTACAATGAGCAGTTCTTC
CASSDLGGAGGNYNEQFF
>.|TRBJ2-5|TRBD2|15|TRBV2
TGTGCCAGCAGTGAACAGGGACTAGCAGTAGAGACCCAGTACTTC
CASSEQGLAVETQYF
>.|TRBJ1-6|TRBD1|15|TRBV28
TGTGCCAGCAGTTTGGTGCGGACAGGGGATTCACCCCTCCACTTT
CASSLVRTGDSPLHF
>few|TRBJ1-4|.|17|TRBV5-6
TGTGCCAGCAGCTTGGCCGGGTCGCACCTCCGAAGTGAAAAACTGTTTTTT
CASSLAGSHLRSEKLFF
>.|TRBJ1-2|.|11|TRBV5-6
TGTGCCAGCAGGAGCTACTATGGCTACACCTTC
CASRSYYGYTF
>once|TRBJ2-7|.|15|TRBV3-1/TRBV3-2
TGTGCCAGCAGCGAACGGGACACCTTGAGCTACGAGCAGTACTTC
CASSERDTLSYEQYF